The 16 T cell receptor beta chains below were found in one sample sequenced in a study of T-cell memory formation after mild COVID-19. Each CDR3 protein gets one entry after TCRdb re-called the 5' RACE reads with MiXCR. The table records fewer than 500,000 distinct CDR3 sequences, approximately 25% of them present only once. Sequenced material: PBMCs or a T cell subset sorted from them (not recorded which). The receptor set was obtained from an adult woman who had mild COVID-19 (a few samples of this study predate the infection). Cell type and time point are not known.

This clonotype occurred once. V is TRBV11-1 and J is TRBJ1-1; D is unclear. Germline V CDR1 and CDR2: SGHAT, FQDESV (reference sequence). The CDR3 contains 14 residues. V was trimmed by 5 bases and J by 0 bases, leaving 10 bases between them. In DNA form, the CDR3 reads TGTGCCAGCAGCCTTGAGGAGGTGAACACTGAAGCTTTCTTT. It specifies CASSLEEVNTEAFF.

The chain joins TRBV10-2 to TRBJ2-3; weak D call: TRBD2 (7 bases). V dropped 3 bases and J dropped 6 bases, with 16 bases sitting between them. The length of the CDR3 is 15 residues. Germline V gene data show CDR1 as WSHSY and CDR2 as SAAADI. The CDR3 region has the DNA TGCGCCAGCAGTGATGGGGGGGGCCCGGCTGATACGCAGTATTTT. Residues: CASSDGGGPADTQYF.

This clonotype was counted between two and nine times. V gene TRBV7-9 combines with J gene TRBJ2-5, with a possible D match to TRBD2 (6 bases). CDR3 size: 13 residues. Germline values: CDR1 SEHNR, CDR2 FQNEAQ (reference sequence). The germline V and J ends were trimmed by 2 bases and 5 bases, with 9 bases remaining between them. CDR3 region: CASSLHGGETQYF. CDR3 nucleotide sequence: TGTGCCAGCAGCTTACACGGGGGTGAGACCCAGTACTTC. The whole variable domain, remainder taken from reference TRBV7-9 and TRBJ2-5, is DTGVSQNPRHKITKRGQNVTFRCDPISEHNRLYWYRQTLGQGPEFLTYFQNEAQLEKSRLLSDRFSAERPKGSFSTLEIQRTEQGDSAMYLCASSLHGGETQYFGPGTRLLVL.

The chain joins TRBV7-6 to TRBJ2-1, with 12 bases aligning to TRBD2. Trimming took 1 base from V and 13 from J; bases not matched to a gene: 5. CDR1 is SGHVS, CDR2 FNYEAQ, per germline. The CDR3 covers 14 residues. The CDR3 coding sequence is TGTGCCAGCAGCTTAGTGTCTAGCGGGAGGGCTCAGTTCTTC. Its translation: CASSLVSSGRAQFF.

The chain carries TRBV25-1 and TRBJ2-1, with 7 bases matching TRBD2. Germline assignment: CDR1 MGHDK and CDR2 SYGVNS. J lost 13 bases, V lost 3 bases, and 9 bases had no gene match. CDR3 length: 13 residues. This chain's CDR3 is CASSDLSWEGQFF. DNA of the CDR3: TGTGCCAGCAGTGATCTCTCGTGGGAGGGCCAGTTCTTC.

The chain combines TRBV12-3 or TRBV12-4 with TRBJ2-1; possibly TRBD2 for D (5 bases). V lost 7 bases and J lost 9, with 10 bases in between. CDR3 length: 11 residues. CDR3 DNA sequence: TGTGCCAGCACCCTAGGAGGTGAGCAGTTCTTC. Amino acid sequence: CASTLGGEQFF.

The DNA for the CDR3 is TGTGCCAGCAGTGGACCTAGCACAGATACGCAGTATTTT. Protein product: CASSGPSTDTQYF. The chain has TRBV6-5 and TRBJ2-3; D not certain. Germline-derived CDR1 and CDR2 are MNHEY and SVGAGI. V was clipped by 5 bases and J by 0 bases, with 6 bases between them. CDR3 size: 13 residues.

Only a few counts were recorded for this clonotype. The chain couples TRBV9 to TRBJ1-1; tentatively, D is TRBD1 (6 bases). Germline loops: CDR1 SGDLS, CDR2 YYNGEE. Trimming pared 1 base from V and 1 base from J, leaving 11 bases between. CDR3 length: 15 residues. The CDR3 reads CASSVIGTTNTEAFF. DNA for the CDR3: TGTGCCAGCAGCGTAATTGGGACAACGAACACTGAAGCTTTCTTT.

The chain couples TRBV6-1 to TRBJ2-1; TRBD2 is a possible D gene (6 bases). Germline lookup yields CDR1 MNHNS and CDR2 SASEGT. Trimming left V 9 bases short and J 2 bases short, with 20 bases between. The CDR3 runs to 16 residues. CDR3 bases: TGTGCCAGTCCTCGGGCCGCGGGGAGGCCCTACAATGAGCAGTTCTTC. Its translation: CASPRAAGRPYNEQFF.

The J gene is TRBJ2-7, the V gene TRBV3-1; 9 bases agree with TRBD2. The V gene's germline CDR1 is LGHDT and CDR2 YNNKEL (reference sequence). With V trimmed by 2 bases and J by 5 bases, 4 bases remained unmatched. The CDR3 contains 14 residues. CDR3 DNA sequence: TGTGCCAGCAGCCAAAGCGGGGGGCTGGACGAGCAGTACTTC. Translation: CASSQSGGLDEQYF.

There are a few counts of this clonotype. The CDR3: CSARVAEFADTQYF. The CDR3 DNA follows: TGCAGTGCTAGAGTGGCGGAGTTCGCAGATACGCAGTATTTT. The V call is TRBV20-1, the J call TRBJ2-3; D is uncertain. The V end was cut by 1 base, the J end by 4 bases, with 12 bases between. CDR1 DFQATT and CDR2 SNEGSKA come from the germline V gene (reference sequence). The CDR3 extends over 14 amino acids.

This clonotype has a handful of counts. Its ends do not fully match the called genes, so a read error is possible. V and J are TRBV7-9 and TRBJ2-1, with a weak D call TRBD2 (6 bases). Per germline, CDR1 SEHNR and CDR2 FQNEAQ (reference sequence). This CDR3 is 11 amino acids long. CDR3 sequence: CASSLEEGWIF. The CDR3 DNA is TGTGCCAGCAGCTTAGAGGAGGGGTGGATCTTC.

This chain connects TRBV24-1 to TRBJ2-2; D might be TRBD2 (5 bases). Germline V gene lookup returns CDR1 KGHDR and CDR2 SFDVKD. This CDR3 comprises 17 residues. V was cut by 0 bases and J by 0 bases, with 10 bases left in between. Written as DNA, the CDR3 is TGTGCCACCAGTGATTTGCATGGCGGGTCGAACACCGGGGAGCTGTTTTTT. It encodes CATSDLHGGSNTGELFF.

The table lists this clonotype with a few counts. The chain uses TRBV18 and TRBJ1-1; no clear D. Germline V gene data show CDR1 as KGHSH and CDR2 as LQKENI. This CDR3 is 14 amino acids long. V lost 2 bases and J lost 8, with 15 bases in between. CDR3 sequence: CASSPIAKKVEAFF. The CDR3 DNA follows: TGTGCCAGCTCACCAATCGCTAAAAAAGTAGAAGCTTTCTTT.

The rearrangement uses TRBV24-1 and TRBJ1-1; no clear D gene. This CDR3 contains 12 residues. The germline V and J ends were trimmed by 7 bases and 1 base, with 6 bases remaining between them. Germline V gene sequence: CDR1 KGHDR, CDR2 SFDVKD. This CDR3 reads CATSQANTEAFF. Here the CDR3 DNA reads TGTGCCACCAGCCAGGCGAACACTGAAGCTTTCTTT.

V usage is TRBV5-5 and J usage is TRBJ2-7; TRBD1 aligns across 9 bases. The V gene end was trimmed by 1 base and the J gene end by 3 bases; junction bases not matched to a gene: 11. CDR1 SGHKS and CDR2 YYEKEE come from the germline V gene (reference sequence). The CDR3 spans 17 residues. The CDR3 protein is CASSLRDRATTFYEQYF. The CDR3 DNA reads as TGTGCCAGCAGCTTGAGGGACAGGGCGACGACATTCTACGAGCAGTACTTC.